This is a list of T cell receptor beta chains from one sample in a study of blood T cell repertoires in COVID-19. Here immunoSEQ multiplex PCR was the method, and the copy in TCRdb shows in-frame clones only, minus some. The profile shows under 350,000 clones, 86% of them singletons. Sequenced input: PBMCs or T cells enriched from blood (not recorded which). These receptors were collected from a woman between 35 and 50 years old with acute COVID-19. Each CDR3 is given without its conserved first and last residue. Each record gives: CDR3 protein, V gene, J gene.

CDR3aa: ASSFEGGSLY
v_gene: TRBV12-3/TRBV12-4
j_gene: TRBJ2-5

CDR3aa: ASSMKARDRGRKTQY
v_gene: TRBV19
j_gene: TRBJ2-5

CDR3aa: ASSQREGVNTEAF
v_gene: TRBV4-1
j_gene: TRBJ1-1

CDR3aa: ASSQEIAPTYEQY
v_gene: TRBV4-3
j_gene: TRBJ2-7

CDR3aa: ASSSVNTGELF
v_gene: TRBV7-9
j_gene: TRBJ2-2

CDR3aa: ASSSEGAGHTDTQY
v_gene: TRBV6-5
j_gene: TRBJ2-3

CDR3aa: ASSRWGTGGGETQY
v_gene: TRBV5-1
j_gene: TRBJ2-5

CDR3aa: ASSAGTGAGANVLT
v_gene: TRBV6-4
j_gene: TRBJ2-6

CDR3aa: ASKRGDRNNQPQH
v_gene: TRBV6-5
j_gene: TRBJ1-5

CDR3aa: ASSPDREYGYT
v_gene: TRBV18
j_gene: TRBJ1-2

CDR3aa: ASRPGTNNSPLH
v_gene: TRBV28
j_gene: TRBJ1-6

CDR3aa: ASSSRSTNEKLF
v_gene: TRBV5-4
j_gene: TRBJ1-4

CDR3aa: ASSALPGQANT
v_gene: TRBV7-8
j_gene: TRBJ1-2

CDR3aa: ASSQRLMRVGTDTQY
v_gene: TRBV6-2/TRBV6-3
j_gene: TRBJ2-3

CDR3aa: ASSEVSGRSSYNEQF
v_gene: TRBV25-1
j_gene: TRBJ2-1

CDR3aa: ASSPQLRGLQETQY
v_gene: TRBV11-1
j_gene: TRBJ2-5

CDR3aa: ASSRDRSDSEQY
v_gene: TRBV13
j_gene: TRBJ2-7

CDR3aa: ASSQDKSRHPSRARYNEQF
v_gene: TRBV3-1/TRBV3-2
j_gene: TRBJ2-1

CDR3aa: ASTFGTGYMNTEAF
v_gene: TRBV19
j_gene: TRBJ1-1

CDR3aa: ASSVTPTNYGYT
v_gene: TRBV2
j_gene: TRBJ1-2

CDR3aa: ASSPGTGTEAF
v_gene: TRBV6-5
j_gene: TRBJ1-1

CDR3aa: ASSYVTAEKLF
v_gene: TRBV6-5
j_gene: TRBJ1-4

CDR3aa: ASTLAGHTDTQY
v_gene: TRBV2
j_gene: TRBJ2-3

CDR3aa: ASSSDASNQPQH
v_gene: TRBV19
j_gene: TRBJ1-5

CDR3aa: ASSPMTLNTEAF
v_gene: TRBV18
j_gene: TRBJ1-1

CDR3aa: ASSHLRTVEETQY
v_gene: TRBV3-1/TRBV3-2
j_gene: TRBJ2-5

CDR3aa: ASSLLSSRAF
v_gene: TRBV28
j_gene: TRBJ1-1

CDR3aa: ASSVVEGVGLYNEQF
v_gene: TRBV9
j_gene: TRBJ2-1

CDR3aa: ASSLTAGGRTDTQY
v_gene: TRBV5-6
j_gene: TRBJ2-3

CDR3aa: ASSETSGVGNEQF
v_gene: TRBV6-2/TRBV6-3
j_gene: TRBJ2-1

CDR3aa: ASSNREGHGGYT
v_gene: TRBV7-8
j_gene: TRBJ1-2

CDR3aa: ASIPRLAGEAQF
v_gene: TRBV2
j_gene: TRBJ2-1

CDR3aa: ASSLRGGVQGYTEAF
v_gene: TRBV7-2
j_gene: TRBJ1-1

CDR3aa: ASSVLGGAFTGELF
v_gene: TRBV9
j_gene: TRBJ2-2

CDR3aa: ASSLLSGLGYEQY
v_gene: TRBV7-9
j_gene: TRBJ2-7

CDR3aa: ASRTGEGNQPQH
v_gene: TRBV28
j_gene: TRBJ1-5

CDR3aa: ASNTQYSNQPQH
v_gene: TRBV6-5
j_gene: TRBJ1-5

CDR3aa: ASSPGQGLGIGQPQH
v_gene: TRBV27
j_gene: TRBJ1-5

CDR3aa: ASSRRRGQTNAEAF
v_gene: TRBV7-2
j_gene: TRBJ1-1

CDR3aa: ASSSPGSSYNEQF
v_gene: TRBV19
j_gene: TRBJ2-1

CDR3aa: ASSVAAREGTDTQY
v_gene: TRBV9
j_gene: TRBJ2-3

CDR3aa: ASSYTSGKNHNEQF
v_gene: TRBV6-2/TRBV6-3
j_gene: TRBJ2-1